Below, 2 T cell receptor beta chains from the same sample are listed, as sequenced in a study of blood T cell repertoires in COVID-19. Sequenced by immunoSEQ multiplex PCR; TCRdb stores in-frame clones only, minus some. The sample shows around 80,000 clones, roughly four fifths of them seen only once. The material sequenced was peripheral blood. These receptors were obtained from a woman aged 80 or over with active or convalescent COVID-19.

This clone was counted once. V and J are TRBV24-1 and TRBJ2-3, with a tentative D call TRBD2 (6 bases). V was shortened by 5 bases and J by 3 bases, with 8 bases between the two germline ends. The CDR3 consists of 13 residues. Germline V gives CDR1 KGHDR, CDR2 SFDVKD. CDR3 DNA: TGTGCCACCAGTGGGGGGGTTACAGATACGCAGTATTTT. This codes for CATSGGVTDTQYF.

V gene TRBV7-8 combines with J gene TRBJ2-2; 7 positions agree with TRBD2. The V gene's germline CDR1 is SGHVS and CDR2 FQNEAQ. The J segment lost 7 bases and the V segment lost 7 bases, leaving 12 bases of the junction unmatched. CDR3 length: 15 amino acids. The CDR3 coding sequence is TGTGCCAGCACCGCCCGTGGGGGGGTCCTCGGGGAGCTGTTTTTT. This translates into CASTARGGVLGELFF.